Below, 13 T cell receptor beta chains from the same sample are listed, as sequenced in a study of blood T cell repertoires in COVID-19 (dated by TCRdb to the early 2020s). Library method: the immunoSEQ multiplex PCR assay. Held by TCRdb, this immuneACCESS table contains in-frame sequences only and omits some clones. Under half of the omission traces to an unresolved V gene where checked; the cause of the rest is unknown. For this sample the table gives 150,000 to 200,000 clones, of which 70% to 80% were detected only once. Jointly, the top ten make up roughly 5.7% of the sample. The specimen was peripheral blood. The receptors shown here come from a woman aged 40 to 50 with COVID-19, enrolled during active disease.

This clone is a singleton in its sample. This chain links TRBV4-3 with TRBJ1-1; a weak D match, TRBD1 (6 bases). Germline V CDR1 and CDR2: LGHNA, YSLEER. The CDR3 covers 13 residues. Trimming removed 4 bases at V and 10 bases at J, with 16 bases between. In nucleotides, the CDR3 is TGCGCCAGCAGCCCCGGAAGGGGGGGCGCAGCTTTCTTT. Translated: CASSPGRGGAAFF.

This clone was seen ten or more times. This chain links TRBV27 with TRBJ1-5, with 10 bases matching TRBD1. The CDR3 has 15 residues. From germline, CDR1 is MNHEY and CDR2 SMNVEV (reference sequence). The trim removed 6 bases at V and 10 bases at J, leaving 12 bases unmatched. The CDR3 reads CASSLRGQGLSPQHF. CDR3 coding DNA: TGTGCCAGCAGCTTGCGGGGACAGGGGCTTTCACCCCAGCATTTT.

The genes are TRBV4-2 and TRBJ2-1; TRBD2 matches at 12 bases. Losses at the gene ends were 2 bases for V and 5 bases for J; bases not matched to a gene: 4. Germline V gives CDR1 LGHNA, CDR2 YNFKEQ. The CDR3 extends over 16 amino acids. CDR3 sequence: CASSQLAGGHNNEQFF. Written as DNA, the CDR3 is TGTGCCAGCAGCCAACTAGCGGGGGGGCATAACAATGAGCAGTTCTTC.

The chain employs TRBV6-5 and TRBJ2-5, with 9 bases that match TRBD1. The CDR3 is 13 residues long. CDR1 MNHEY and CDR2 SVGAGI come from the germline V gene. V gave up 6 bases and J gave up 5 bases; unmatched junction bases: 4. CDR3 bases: TGTGCCAGCAGGACGACAGGGGGGGAGACCCAGTACTTC. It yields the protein CASRTTGGETQYF.

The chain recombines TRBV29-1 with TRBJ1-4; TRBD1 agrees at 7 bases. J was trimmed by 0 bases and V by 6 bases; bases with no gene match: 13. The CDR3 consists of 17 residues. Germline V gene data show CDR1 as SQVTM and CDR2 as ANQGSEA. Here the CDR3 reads CSVGGWTGPPTNEKLFF. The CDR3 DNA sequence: TGCAGCGTGGGAGGTTGGACAGGACCCCCAACTAATGAAAAACTGTTTTTT.

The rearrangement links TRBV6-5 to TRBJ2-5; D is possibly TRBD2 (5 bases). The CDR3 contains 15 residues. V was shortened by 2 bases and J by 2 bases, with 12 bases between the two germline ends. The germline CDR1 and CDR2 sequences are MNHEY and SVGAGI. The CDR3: CASSYEGGGQETQYF. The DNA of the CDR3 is TGTGCCAGCAGTTACGAGGGTGGCGGACAAGAGACCCAGTACTTC.

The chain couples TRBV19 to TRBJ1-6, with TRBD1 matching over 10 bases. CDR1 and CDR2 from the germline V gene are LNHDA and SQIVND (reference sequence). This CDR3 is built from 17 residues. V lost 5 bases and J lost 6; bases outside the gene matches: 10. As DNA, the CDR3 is TGTGCCAGTAGTCTCACTTCGGGACAGGGGACTAATTCACCCCTCCACTTT. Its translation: CASSLTSGQGTNSPLHF.

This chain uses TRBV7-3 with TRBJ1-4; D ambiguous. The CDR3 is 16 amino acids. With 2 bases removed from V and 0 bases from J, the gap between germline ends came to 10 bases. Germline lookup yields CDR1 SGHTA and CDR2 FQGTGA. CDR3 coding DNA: TGTGCCAGCAGCTTAGTGGGCATGACAACTAATGAAAAACTGTTTTTT. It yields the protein CASSLVGMTTNEKLFF.

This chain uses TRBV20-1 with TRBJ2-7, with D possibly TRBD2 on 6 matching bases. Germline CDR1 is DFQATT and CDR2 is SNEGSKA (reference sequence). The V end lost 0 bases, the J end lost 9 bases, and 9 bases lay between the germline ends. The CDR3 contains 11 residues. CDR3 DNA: TGCAGTGCTAGAGACGGGAGAGGGCAGTACTTC. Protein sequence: CSARDGRGQYF.

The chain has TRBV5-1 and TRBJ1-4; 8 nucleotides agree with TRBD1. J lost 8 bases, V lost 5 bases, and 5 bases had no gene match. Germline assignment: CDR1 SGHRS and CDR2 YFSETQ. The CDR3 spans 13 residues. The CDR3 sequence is CASRPTGEEKLFF. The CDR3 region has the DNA TGCGCCAGCAGGCCGACAGGGGAAGAAAAACTGTTTTTT.

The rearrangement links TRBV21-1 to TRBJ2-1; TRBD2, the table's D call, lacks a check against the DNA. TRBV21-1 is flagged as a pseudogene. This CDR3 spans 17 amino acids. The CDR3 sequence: CASSKGVLVWVYNEQFF. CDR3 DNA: TGTGCCAGCAGCAAAGGGGTACTAGTCTGGGTCTACAATGAGCAGTTCTTC.

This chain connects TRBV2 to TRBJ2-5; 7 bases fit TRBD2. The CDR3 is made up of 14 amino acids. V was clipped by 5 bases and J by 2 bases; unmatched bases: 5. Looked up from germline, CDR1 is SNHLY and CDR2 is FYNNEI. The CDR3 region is CASSLTAGQETQYF. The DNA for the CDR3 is TGTGCCAGCAGTCTAACAGCGGGGCAAGAGACCCAGTACTTC.

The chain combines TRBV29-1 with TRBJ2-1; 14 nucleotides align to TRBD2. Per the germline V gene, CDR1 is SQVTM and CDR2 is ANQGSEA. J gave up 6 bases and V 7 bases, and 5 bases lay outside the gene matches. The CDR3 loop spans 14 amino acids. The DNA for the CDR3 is TGCAGCGGCCGGACTAGCGGGGGGTCCAATGAGCAGTTCTTC. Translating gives CSGRTSGGSNEQFF.